This TCR beta chain is from a study of graft-versus-host responses after intestinal transplantation. Study background: Recipients uniformly received anti-thymocyte globulin induction, followed by tacrolimus and steroids for about 3 years. The study's findings and limits: Early after transplant, HvG clones declined as circulating GvH clones peaked. Marrow from the recipient contained GvH clones, some of which had appeared first in ileum or blood. Some patients had graft-donor T cell macrochimerism, and their allografts showed high graft-versus-host to host-versus-graft clonal ratios.

Sequenced by immunoSEQ multiplex PCR; TCRdb stores in-frame clones only, minus some. This table holds tens of thousands of clones, 80% to 90% found once. As for this clone: Its matching antigen is unknown.

This CDR3 is built from 17 residues. Losses at the gene ends were 2 bases for V and 3 bases for J; bases not matched to a gene: 4. Germline CDR1 SGHDN, CDR2 FVKESK. This sample comprised unstimulated CD8+ T cells sorted from spleen or lymph node cells, obtained before intestinal transplant. The sequence derives from a human donor who received an intestinal transplant. This chain joins TRBV14 and TRBJ2-3; 14 nucleotides agree with TRBD2. The CDR3 coding sequence is TGTGCCAGCAGCCAAACCAGACTAGCGGGAGGGACAGATACGCAGTATTTT. It translates to CASSQTRLAGGTDTQYF.